Each of the 27 T cell receptor beta chains below was sequenced from the same sample in a study of PD-1 blockade in mismatch repair-deficient tumors. Clones were read by immunoSEQ multiplex PCR, and TCRdb kept only the in-frame ones, dropping some. The data contain roughly 14,000 clones, 84% of them seen just once; the ten biggest clones take up 15% to 20%. The sample was PBMCs, taken before pembrolizumab treatment. The receptors originated from an adult with mismatch repair-deficient cancer.

This chain connects TRBV6-6 to TRBJ1-2; tentative D call: TRBD1 (5 bases). CDR1 is MNHNY, CDR2 SVGAGI, per germline (reference sequence). Trimming stripped 6 bases from V and 1 base from J, with 15 bases between. The CDR3 covers 15 residues. CDR3 loop: CASRTGAGHNYGYTF. The CDR3 coding sequence is TGTGCCAGCAGGACCGGTGCGGGGCATAACTATGGCTACACCTTC.

The V call is TRBV7-3, the J call TRBJ2-1; D is possibly TRBD2 (6 bases). Trimming took 8 bases from V and 0 from J, leaving 14 bases between them. The CDR3 sequence is 15 residues long. The germline CDR1 and CDR2 sequences are SGHTA and FQGTGA. CDR3 sequence (DNA): TGTGCCAGCGCGGGGCCACAGAGCTCCTACAATGAGCAGTTCTTC. Protein sequence: CASAGPQSSYNEQFF.

J is TRBJ2-7 and V is TRBV7-2; 12 nucleotides line up with TRBD2. The V gene's germline CDR1 is SGHTA and CDR2 FQGNSA. Trimming at V came to 2 bases and at J to 3 bases, leaving 5 bases not matched to a gene. The CDR3 contains 16 residues. Here the CDR3 reads CASSLFTSGRLYEQYF. The CDR3 coding sequence is TGTGCCAGCAGCTTATTCACTAGCGGGAGGCTCTACGAGCAGTACTTC.

This clone came up once. The rearrangement joins TRBV5-1 to TRBJ2-1; 7 bases agree with TRBD1. Germline V gene lookup returns CDR1 SGHRS and CDR2 YFSETQ. V lost 0 bases, J lost 4 bases, and 4 bases stayed unmatched. The CDR3 contains 15 residues. The CDR3 region is CASSLGGQAYNEQFF. CDR3 nucleotide sequence: TGCGCCAGCAGCTTGGGAGGACAGGCTTACAATGAGCAGTTCTTC. Complete variable domain (other parts from reference TRBV5-1 and TRBJ2-1): KAGVTQTPRYLIKTRGQQVTLSCSPISGHRSVSWYQQTPGQGLQFLFEYFSETQRNKGNFPGRFSGRQFSNSRSEMNVSTLELGDSALYLCASSLGGQAYNEQFFGPGTRLTVL.

The genes are TRBV5-1 and TRBJ2-1; the D is unclear. Trimming removed 5 bases at V and 0 bases at J, with 6 bases between. CDR1 SGHRS and CDR2 YFSETQ come from the germline V gene. The CDR3 extends over 13 amino acids. DNA for the CDR3: TGCGCCAGCAGGAGGAGCTCCTACAATGAGCAGTTCTTC. This translates into CASRRSSYNEQFF.

The chain combines TRBV2 with TRBJ2-5; D is uncertain. The CDR3 runs to 14 residues. Germline CDR1 SNHLY, CDR2 FYNNEI. Trimming shortened V by 4 bases and J by 5 bases, and 14 bases separated the two germline ends. CDR3 nucleotides: TGTGCCAGCAGTGTTTCTAGATCTGGGGAGACCCAGTACTTC. Translating it yields CASSVSRSGETQYF.

V gene TRBV14 combines with J gene TRBJ2-3; D unresolved. Germline V gene lookup returns CDR1 SGHDN and CDR2 FVKESK. CDR3 size: 14 residues. Trimming took off 1 base at V and 0 bases at J, with 5 bases between the two ends. CDR3 loop: CASSQGFSTDTQYF. The CDR3 DNA is TGTGCCAGCAGCCAAGGATTCAGCACAGATACGCAGTATTTT.

On this clone: Mismatch with germline at one junction end may stem from a read error. Other nucleotide sequences from this sample produce the same CDR3. V gene TRBV19 combines with J gene TRBJ2-7; D tentatively fits TRBD1 or TRBD2 (6 bases each). The germline V gene has CDR1 LNHDA and CDR2 SQIVND (reference sequence). This CDR3 region has 16 residues. CDR3 amino acids: CASSMRLAGGWYEQYF. The DNA for the CDR3 is TGTGCCAGCAGTATGAGGCTTGCCGGGGGCTGGTACGAGCAGTACTTC. The whole variable domain, filled in from reference TRBV19 and TRBJ2-7, reads DGGITQSPKYLFRKEGQNVTLSCEQNLNHDAMYWYRQDPGQGLRLIYYSQIVNDFQKGDIAEGYSVSREKKESFPLTVTSAQKNPTAFYLCASSMRLAGGWYEQYFGPGTRLTVT.

This rearrangement joins TRBV4-1 to TRBJ2-3; the D is unclear. From germline, CDR1 is MGHRA and CDR2 YSYEKL. Trimming shortened V by 0 bases and J by 4 bases, and 2 bases separated the two germline ends. The CDR3 sequence is 12 residues long. CDR3 amino acids: CASSQEADTQYF. Written as DNA, the CDR3 is TGCGCCAGCAGCCAAGAAGCAGATACGCAGTATTTT.

The CDR3 spells CATREESDRGYRYEQYF. The CDR3 region has the DNA TGTGCCACCCGGGAGGAGTCGGACAGGGGGTATAGGTACGAGCAGTACTTC. The rearrangement uses TRBV28 and TRBJ2-7, with TRBD1 matching 10 bases. Germline V gives CDR1 MDHEN, CDR2 SYDVKM. There are 17 residues in the CDR3. V shed 10 bases and J 4 bases; nucleotides not matched to a gene: 19.

The genes are TRBV6-5 and TRBJ1-5; no definite D call. The CDR3 is 9 residues long. CDR1 and CDR2 (germline): MNHEY, SVGAGI. The V end was cut by 8 bases, the J end by 9 bases, with 5 bases between. The CDR3 spells CASGWPQHF. In DNA, the CDR3 is TGTGCCAGCGGGTGGCCCCAGCATTTT.

J is TRBJ1-2 and V is TRBV6-5; TRBD1 matches 7 bases. Losses at the gene ends were 5 bases for V and 3 bases for J; bases not matched to a gene: 3. The CDR3 sequence is 13 residues long. The germline CDR1 and CDR2 sequences are MNHEY and SVGAGI. The CDR3 DNA reads as TGTGCCAGCAGTAAGGGGGCGGACTATGGCTACACCTTC. Residues: CASSKGADYGYTF.

Only a few counts were recorded for this clone. V gene TRBV5-5 combines with J gene TRBJ1-5; possibly TRBD1 for D (6 bases). V was shortened by 0 bases and J by 0 bases, with 16 bases between the two germline ends. CDR1 SGHKS and CDR2 YYEKEE come from the germline V gene (reference sequence). The CDR3 spans 18 residues. The CDR3 is CASSLAVTGAYSNQPQHF. The CDR3, as DNA: TGTGCCAGCAGCTTGGCGGTGACAGGCGCTTATAGCAATCAGCCCCAGCATTTT.

The chain employs TRBV28 and TRBJ2-1; a possible D gene is TRBD2 (6 bases). CDR1 and CDR2 from the germline V gene are MDHEN and SYDVKM. The V end lost 10 bases, the J end lost 6 bases, and 16 bases lay between the germline ends. The CDR3 is 13 residues long. The CDR3 DNA reads TGTGCCACCGCGGAGGCGGGGAGCAATGAGCAGTTCTTC. This sequence encodes CATAEAGSNEQFF.

This chain joins TRBV29-1 and TRBJ2-3; TRBD2 matches 9 bases. V shed 6 bases, J shed 3 bases, and the junction held 10 bases outside the gene matches. CDR1 and CDR2 (germline): SQVTM, ANQGSEA. This CDR3 is built from 15 residues. The CDR3 is CSVQTRGGGTDTQYF. CDR3 nucleotide sequence: TGCAGCGTACAGACTCGCGGGGGGGGGACAGATACGCAGTATTTT.

In this sample, this clone turned up once. V is TRBV28 and J is TRBJ2-2, with D perhaps matching TRBD2 (6 bases). This CDR3 contains 16 residues. Germline CDR1 is MDHEN and CDR2 is SYDVKM. Trimming pared 10 bases from V and 1 base from J, leaving 19 bases between. CDR3 in amino acids: CATRSGSSLNTGELFF. CDR3 nucleotides: TGTGCCACCAGAAGCGGGTCTAGCCTGAACACCGGGGAGCTGTTTTTT.

The CDR3 DNA follows: TGTGCCAGCAGTGATACCCGGGGGGGCCACAATGAGCAGTTCTTC. Translating gives CASSDTRGGHNEQFF. This chain uses TRBV6-1 with TRBJ2-1; 8 bases match TRBD2. V shed 3 bases and J 5 bases; nucleotides not matched to a gene: 6. The CDR3 contains 15 residues. Germline assignment: CDR1 MNHNS and CDR2 SASEGT.

CDR3 region: CSVDFNANTGELFF. CDR3 bases: TGCAGCGTTGATTTCAACGCGAACACCGGGGAGCTGTTTTTT. The rearrangement links TRBV29-1 to TRBJ2-2; D uncertain. From germline, CDR1 is SQVTM and CDR2 ANQGSEA. V was clipped by 3 bases and J by 0 bases, with 8 bases between them. CDR3 length equals 14 residues.

This rearrangement joins TRBV19 to TRBJ2-1; D unresolved. The CDR3 spans 11 residues. Germline loops: CDR1 LNHDA, CDR2 SQIVND (reference sequence). Between the trimmed V and J ends, which lost 7 bases and 10 bases, there was a span of 11 bases. CDR3 region: CASNPPPEQFF. The CDR3 DNA sequence: TGTGCCAGTAATCCCCCACCGGAGCAGTTCTTC.

The genes are TRBV30 and TRBJ2-2; D remains unclear. Trimming took 5 bases from V and 0 from J, leaving 10 bases between them. The CDR3 consists of 14 residues. Germline assignment: CDR1 GTSNPN and CDR2 SVGIG (reference sequence). CDR3 residues: CAWVPATNTGELFF. CDR3 sequence (DNA): TGTGCCTGGGTCCCGGCCACGAACACCGGGGAGCTGTTTTTT.

The V and J genes are TRBV5-1 and TRBJ2-5; 7 nucleotides line up with TRBD1. Trimming cost V 4 bases and J 2 bases; bases outside gene matches: 8. CDR1 and CDR2 (germline): SGHRS, YFSETQ. This CDR3 is built from 15 residues. The CDR3 DNA reads as TGCGCCAGCAGCCCGGCGGGCAGGGGGCAAGAGACCCAGTACTTC. This sequence encodes CASSPAGRGQETQYF.

In DNA, the CDR3 is TGTGCCAGCAGCCACGGACAGGGACACACAGATACGCAGTATTTT. Its translation is CASSHGQGHTDTQYF. The chain joins TRBV7-3 to TRBJ2-3, with 8 bases aligning to TRBD1. Trimming removed 5 bases from V and 2 bases from J; junction bases left unmatched: 6. The CDR3 loop spans 15 amino acids. Germline V gene lookup returns CDR1 SGHTA and CDR2 FQGTGA. The complete variable domain, with remaining parts taken from reference TRBV7-3 and TRBJ2-3, reads GAGVSQTPSNKVTEKGKYVELRCDPISGHTALYWYRQSLGQGPEFLIYFQGTGAADDSGLPNDRFFAVRPEGSVSTLKIQRTERGDSAVYLCASSHGQGHTDTQYFGPGTRLTVL.

The chain uses TRBV5-1 and TRBJ2-7; 7 bases line up with TRBD1. Germline CDR1 and CDR2: SGHRS and YFSETQ. Germline trimming cut 0 bases from V and 5 bases from J; bases unmatched to any gene: 8. CDR3 length: 15 amino acids. The CDR3 nucleotides read TGCGCCAGCAGCTTGGGACGACAGGGTATAGACGAGCAGTACTTC. It codes for CASSLGRQGIDEQYF.

The chain joins TRBV9 to TRBJ1-4, with D possibly TRBD1 on 6 matching bases. Germline V gene lookup returns CDR1 SGDLS and CDR2 YYNGEE. This CDR3 is built from 15 residues. V was pared by 2 bases and J by 4 bases, with 12 bases between. The CDR3 sequence is CASSVGAALNEKLFF. In nucleotides, the CDR3 is TGTGCCAGCAGCGTGGGGGCAGCCCTTAATGAAAAACTGTTTTTT.

J is TRBJ2-5 and V is TRBV10-3; TRBD2 matches 7 bases. The V gene's germline CDR1 is ENHRY and CDR2 SYGVKD. V was clipped by 3 bases and J by 2 bases; unmatched bases: 6. This CDR3 contains 15 residues. CDR3 amino acids: CAISEVREGQETQYF. The CDR3 nucleotides are TGTGCCATCAGTGAAGTCAGGGAGGGACAAGAGACCCAGTACTTC.

The CDR3 sequence is CASSGQGTGANVLTF. The CDR3 DNA is TGTGCCAGCAGTGGCCAGGGTACTGGGGCCAACGTCCTGACTTTC. The chain is built from TRBV6-1 and TRBJ2-6, with D maybe TRBD1 (5 bases). The germline V and J ends were trimmed by 4 bases and 2 bases, with 9 bases remaining between them. The CDR3 contains 15 residues. Germline CDR1 MNHNS, CDR2 SASEGT.

The CDR3 DNA reads as TGTGCCAGTAGTATGGACAGGACCTACGAGCAGTACTTC. Translated, it gives CASSMDRTYEQYF. The chain couples TRBV19 to TRBJ2-7; the match to TRBD1 covers 7 bases. V gave up 3 bases and J gave up 2 bases; unmatched junction bases: 1. The CDR3 is 13 residues long. Germline-derived CDR1 and CDR2 are LNHDA and SQIVND (reference sequence).